This entry lists 17 T cell receptor beta chains sequenced from one sample in a study of CD8 T cells in Susac syndrome. RNA, at about 0.45 to 1 ug, was reverse transcribed with random hexamers. TCRdb used MiXCR to reprocess the immunoSEQ multiplex PCR reads, holding one entry per CDR3 protein. The sample holds some 160,000 distinct CDR3 sequences, just over 90% seen once. The sequenced sample consisted of CD4+ T cells from PBMCs. Source of these receptors: a human donor in good health.

J is TRBJ2-4 and V is TRBV12-3 or TRBV12-4; D is possibly TRBD1 (5 bases). CDR3 length: 13 residues. Trimming removed 3 bases from V and 7 bases from J, with 10 bases in between. The CDR3 DNA is TGTGCCAGCAGTTTTAGGGGTAGGAACATTCAGTACTTC. Amino acids: CASSFRGRNIQYF.

V and J are TRBV7-2 and TRBJ2-1; D remains unclear. The CDR3 loop spans 14 amino acids. V lost 5 bases, J lost 1 base, and 9 bases lay in between. The germline V gene has CDR1 SGHTA and CDR2 FQGNSA. CDR3 DNA sequence: TGTGCCAGCAGCCCCGGGTGGTCCTACAATGAGCAGTTCTTC. It specifies CASSPGWSYNEQFF.

The V and J genes are TRBV20-1 and TRBJ2-1; 8 bases match TRBD1. Germline assignment: CDR1 DFQATT and CDR2 SNEGSKA (reference sequence). The CDR3 has 15 amino acids. V lost 0 bases to trimming and J lost 8 bases; unmatched junction nucleotides: 9. This chain's CDR3 is CSARDRRTGSHEQFF. The CDR3 DNA follows: TGCAGTGCTAGAGATAGGAGGACAGGGAGCCATGAGCAGTTCTTC.

The rearrangement joins TRBV4-1 to TRBJ2-3, with 8 bases aligning to TRBD2. V gave up 0 bases and J gave up 4 bases; unmatched junction bases: 9. The CDR3 has 17 amino acids. Germline V CDR1 and CDR2: MGHRA, YSYEKL. CDR3 sequence reads: CASSQDRTGGRADTQYF. The CDR3 DNA sequence: TGCGCCAGCAGCCAAGACAGGACGGGGGGGCGCGCAGATACGCAGTATTTT.

The chain recombines TRBV5-6 with TRBJ2-7, with D possibly TRBD2 on 6 matching bases. V was pared by 2 bases and J by 0 bases, with 12 bases between. The CDR3 has 15 residues. Germline lookup yields CDR1 SGHDT and CDR2 YYEEEE. The CDR3 region has the DNA TGTGCCAGCAGCTTCGGGATAGCGGACTCCTACGAGCAGTACTTC. Its translation: CASSFGIADSYEQYF.

The chain links TRBV7-9 to TRBJ2-1, with 7 nucleotides matching TRBD2. The CDR3 is made up of 17 amino acids. The trim removed 0 bases at V and 4 bases at J, leaving 9 bases unmatched. The V gene's germline CDR1 is SEHNR and CDR2 FQNEAQ (reference sequence). DNA of the CDR3: TGTGCCAGCAGCTTAGCGTCCCGGGAGGATTCTTACAATGAGCAGTTCTTC. Its protein product is CASSLASREDSYNEQFF.

This clonotype was observed once. The rearrangement uses TRBV28 and TRBJ2-7; D gene unclear. V lost 2 bases to trimming and J lost 2 bases, with 13 bases between them. The CDR3 totals 15 residues. Germline V gives CDR1 MDHEN, CDR2 SYDVKM. CDR3 protein: CASSLKGTRTYEQYF. The CDR3 DNA reads as TGTGCCAGCAGTTTAAAAGGAACACGAACCTACGAGCAGTACTTC.

The rearrangement links TRBV27 to TRBJ2-2; 10 bases are a match to TRBD2. Germline CDR1 reads MNHEY; CDR2 reads SMNVEV (reference sequence). With V trimmed by 3 bases and J by 6 bases, 1 base remained unmatched. The CDR3 contains 14 residues. The CDR3 reads CASSFLAGAGELFF. The CDR3 bases are TGTGCCAGCAGTTTTCTAGCGGGAGCCGGGGAGCTGTTTTTT.

The rearrangement links TRBV5-1 to TRBJ2-3, with TRBD1 identical over 9 bases. CDR1 SGHRS and CDR2 YFSETQ come from the germline V gene. Trimming at V came to 3 bases and at J to 4 bases, leaving 12 bases not matched to a gene. The CDR3 totals 17 residues. The CDR3 is CASSWDRVSSVPDTQYF. CDR3 DNA: TGCGCCAGCAGCTGGGACAGGGTTTCTAGCGTCCCAGATACGCAGTATTTT.

The V and J genes are TRBV18 and TRBJ2-7; 8 nucleotides align to TRBD1. Per the germline V gene, CDR1 is KGHSH and CDR2 is LQKENI. CDR3 length: 14 residues. V was pared by 1 base and J by 3 bases, with 2 bases of the junction left unmatched. The chain's CDR3 is CASSPQQGGYEQYF. The CDR3 bases are TGTGCCAGCTCACCACAACAGGGGGGCTACGAGCAGTACTTC.

J is TRBJ2-5 and V is TRBV6-6; tentative D call: TRBD2 (6 bases). The CDR3 has 16 residues. Germline V gives CDR1 MNHNY, CDR2 SVGAGI (reference sequence). V lost 7 bases and J lost 6, with 24 bases in between. The CDR3 region has the DNA TGTGCCAGCACCGCCGGAGGGCGGGGAAGAGGAAAGACCCAGTACTTC. Protein product: CASTAGGRGRGKTQYF.

This rearrangement joins TRBV7-2 to TRBJ2-4; D is unresolved. In germline, CDR1 is SGHTA, CDR2 FQGNSA. The CDR3 covers 15 residues. V lost 3 bases and J lost 1, with 10 bases in between. CDR3 bases: TGTGCCAGCAGCTTTGGCTCACGGGCCAAAAACATTCAGTACTTC. It is translated as CASSFGSRAKNIQYF.

The chain combines TRBV29-1 with TRBJ2-1; perhaps TRBD1 as D (7 bases). Germline V gene sequence: CDR1 SQVTM, CDR2 ANQGSEA. Trimming left V 3 bases short and J 2 bases short, with 14 bases between. CDR3 length equals 15 residues. This chain's CDR3 is CSVEGGQEAYNEQFF. As DNA, the CDR3 is TGCAGCGTTGAGGGAGGACAGGAGGCCTACAATGAGCAGTTCTTC.

The V gene is TRBV6-5, the J gene TRBJ2-1; TRBD2 matches 12 bases. This CDR3 contains 15 residues. Trimming removed 4 bases from V and 8 bases from J; junction bases left unmatched: 6. Per germline, CDR1 MNHEY and CDR2 SVGAGI. CDR3 amino acids: CASSSLAGGLYEQFF. DNA for the CDR3: TGTGCCAGCAGTTCCCTAGCGGGGGGGTTGTATGAGCAGTTCTTC.

The V and J genes are TRBV18 and TRBJ2-7; D uncertain. The CDR3 is made up of 14 amino acids. CDR1 KGHSH and CDR2 LQKENI come from the germline V gene. V lost 1 base and J 0 bases, leaving 7 bases between the germline ends. The CDR3 coding sequence is TGTGCCAGCTCACCACTGACGAGCTCCTACGAGCAGTACTTC. Translation: CASSPLTSSYEQYF.

V is TRBV9 and J is TRBJ1-2, with 7 nucleotides matching TRBD1. V lost 0 bases, J lost 7 bases, and 9 bases stayed unmatched. The CDR3 spans 15 residues. Per the germline V gene, CDR1 is SGDLS and CDR2 is YYNGEE. The CDR3 bases are TGTGCCAGCAGCGTAGGGTCAGGGGGAATCCCTGGCTACACCTTC. It yields the protein CASSVGSGGIPGYTF.

The rearrangement uses TRBV24-1 and TRBJ2-5; 10 bases match TRBD1. The CDR3 is made up of 16 amino acids. The ends lost 4 bases at V and 2 bases at J; junction bases unmatched: 6. Germline V lookup: CDR1 KGHDR, CDR2 SFDVKD. In DNA, the CDR3 is TGTGCCACCAGTGAATCCGGGACAGGGGCGCAAGAGACCCAGTACTTC. Its translation is CATSESGTGAQETQYF.